In this sample, the clone carrying this T cell receptor beta chain turned up a few times. Its antigen is undetermined. These data belong to a study of blood T cells in healthy people across ages. Points from the study as a whole: Bulk PBMC profiling left naive and antigen-experienced comparisons inconclusive.

The trim removed 7 bases at V and 3 bases at J, leaving 9 bases unmatched. Germline V gives CDR1 MDHEN, CDR2 SYDVKM. This CDR3 is built from 14 residues. Through a sample-barcoded 5' primer and a J-beta primer mix, a second PCR was run for about 6 to 11 cycles. Every cDNA molecule carried a tag from a template-switch adaptor bearing 12 random nucleotides. From the 5' RACE reads, TCRdb called clonotypes with MiXCR, one entry per CDR3 protein. The table lists around 970,000 distinct CDR3 sequences, about 51% of them singletons. The receptor was isolated from an older woman in good health. The sequenced sample was blood. The chain has TRBV28 and TRBJ2-7; 7 bases match TRBD2. DNA of the CDR3: TGTGCCAGCAACCTTAGCGGGCAAATCTACGAGCAGTACTTC. Protein: CASNLSGQIYEQYF.